This T cell receptor beta chain was documented in a study of blood T cell repertoires in COVID-19. For the study at large: T cells, B-cell-depleted T cells, or PBMCs supplied cDNA or gDNA.

Original methodology: From reference gene primer amplification, estimates of nucleated cell counts were derived. Profiling relied on immunoSEQ multiplex PCR, and the TCRdb table lists in-frame clones only, not all of them. V and J calls and clone size are given by that table; D and trimming were obtained from the DNA. The table includes approximately 220,000 clones, approximately 80% detected once. Adults between roughly 18 and 95 years of age took part from about two dozen US areas. Cohort placement rested on clinical history that participants reported themselves. Losses at the gene ends were 7 bases for V and 5 bases for J; bases not matched to a gene: 8. The V gene's germline CDR1 is LGHDT and CDR2 YNNKEL (reference sequence). There are 14 residues in the CDR3.

Sequencing was carried out using PBMCs or T cells enriched from blood (not recorded which). V gene TRBV3-1 (or the pseudogene TRBV3-2) combines with J gene TRBJ1-2, with 9 bases lining up with TRBD1. This receptor was obtained from a woman aged 40 to 55 with acute COVID-19. The CDR3 DNA sequence: TGTGCCAGCAACACCGGGACAGGGAAATATGGCTACACCTTC. This translates into CASNTGTGKYGYTF.